The 20 T cell receptor beta chains reported below all come from one sample, sequenced in a study of cytomegalovirus exposure and HLA in healthy donors. The PCR made use of 60 Vbeta and 13 Jbeta primers. The repertoire was sequenced with immunoSEQ multiplex PCR; TCRdb's copy has only in-frame clones and lacks some. The sample includes 110,000 to 150,000 clones, approximately 80% of them seen just once. The specimen sequenced was PBMCs. The receptors were sampled from a man aged 35 to 55 in good health and CMV-seronegative.

This clone was seen once. V and J are TRBV5-1 and TRBJ1-6; D call uncertain. Trimming took 0 bases from V and 6 from J, leaving 10 bases between them. The germline V gene encodes CDR1 SGHRS and CDR2 YFSETQ. The CDR3 runs to 15 residues. For the CDR3, the DNA is TGCGCCAGCAGCTTGGGAACAGATACTAATTCACCCCTCCACTTT. This gives the protein CASSLGTDTNSPLHF.

Only a few counts were recorded for this clone. The V and J genes are TRBV10-3 and TRBJ2-7; 10 positions match TRBD2. Germline CDR1 reads ENHRY; CDR2 reads SYGVKD. The V gene end was trimmed by 4 bases and the J gene end by 9 bases; junction bases not matched to a gene: 12. The CDR3 covers 15 residues. CDR3 sequence: CAISVSGTSVGVQYF. The DNA for the CDR3 is TGTGCCATCAGTGTTTCCGGGACTAGCGTAGGTGTGCAGTACTTC.

The gene calls are TRBV5-1 and TRBJ2-5; D perhaps matches TRBD2 (6 bases). Trimming stripped 8 bases from V and 5 bases from J, with 22 bases between. Per the germline V gene, CDR1 is SGHRS and CDR2 is YFSETQ. This CDR3 is 15 amino acids long. CDR3 sequence: CASMNYFSGGETQYF. DNA of the CDR3: TGCGCCAGTATGAACTATTTCTCTGGAGGGGAGACCCAGTACTTC.

The chain uses TRBV7-6 and TRBJ2-5; 10 bases are a match to TRBD1. The V gene end was trimmed by 4 bases and the J gene end by 5 bases; junction bases not matched to a gene: 10. CDR1 and CDR2 from the germline V gene are SGHVS and FNYEAQ. There are 16 residues in the CDR3. The CDR3 spells CASSSGQGRSRETQYF. The DNA of the CDR3 is TGTGCCAGCAGCTCGGGACAGGGGAGATCTCGGGAGACCCAGTACTTC.

This chain connects TRBV28 to TRBJ2-7, with TRBD1 matching over 9 bases. The CDR3 totals 16 residues. The trim removed 3 bases at V and 2 bases at J, leaving 8 bases unmatched. Germline lookup yields CDR1 MDHEN and CDR2 SYDVKM. The CDR3 DNA reads as TGTGCCAGCAGTTTGGTGCCGGGACAGGGAACCTACGAGCAGTACTTC. It yields the protein CASSLVPGQGTYEQYF. The full variable domain, its missing parts supplied by reference TRBV28 and TRBJ2-7, is DVKVTQSSRYLVKRTGEKVFLECVQDMDHENMFWYRQDPGLGLRLIYFSYDVKMKEKGDIPEGYSVSREKKERFSLILESASTNQTSMYLCASSLVPGQGTYEQYFGPGTRLTVT.

This chain joins TRBV6-1 and TRBJ1-4, with 7 bases fitting TRBD1. The CDR3 runs to 13 residues. Germline-derived CDR1 and CDR2 are MNHNS and SASEGT. V dropped 7 bases and J dropped 8; count of bases not matched to a gene: 7. CDR3 DNA: TGTGCCAGCAAGGAGGGGGCTGTCGAAAAACTGTTTTTT. Translated, it gives CASKEGAVEKLFF.

The chain carries TRBV6-1 and TRBJ2-3; TRBD1 aligns across 11 bases. In germline, CDR1 is MNHNS, CDR2 SASEGT. V was clipped by 6 bases and J by 5 bases; unmatched bases: 1. The length of the CDR3 is 13 residues. CDR3 loop: CASRGQGVDTQYF. The CDR3 bases are TGTGCCAGCAGGGGACAGGGGGTAGATACGCAGTATTTT.

The sample holds one count of this clone. V and J are TRBV2 and TRBJ2-1; 13 bases are shared with TRBD2. The CDR3 extends over 15 amino acids. V shed 6 bases and J 9 bases; nucleotides not matched to a gene: 8. The V gene's germline CDR1 is SNHLY and CDR2 FYNNEI. The CDR3 reads CASSAGLAGASEQFF. CDR3 DNA sequence: TGTGCCAGCAGCGCCGGACTAGCGGGGGCGAGTGAGCAGTTCTTC.

J is TRBJ1-3 and V is TRBV6-6; 8 bases are shared with TRBD1. After removal of 2 bases from V and 11 bases from J, the junction contained 11 bases not matched to a gene. Germline CDR1 MNHNY, CDR2 SVGAGI (reference sequence). CDR3 length: 15 residues. The DNA of the CDR3 is TGTGCCAGCAGTTACCAGGGGGCGAGAGATTCGGCCATATATTTT. Its protein product is CASSYQGARDSAIYF.

The rearrangement links TRBV5-1 to TRBJ1-4, with TRBD1 as a possible D gene (6 bases). The CDR3 is 16 amino acids. The germline V gene encodes CDR1 SGHRS and CDR2 YFSETQ. Trimming shortened V by 4 bases and J by 0 bases, and 13 bases separated the two germline ends. CDR3 region: CASSTGSPPTNEKLFF. CDR3 nucleotide sequence: TGCGCCAGCAGCACAGGGTCCCCACCAACTAATGAAAAACTGTTTTTT.

The chain links TRBV19 to TRBJ1-2; 11 nucleotides line up with TRBD1. V gave up 3 bases and J gave up 6 bases; unmatched junction bases: 9. This CDR3 comprises 16 residues. Germline V gives CDR1 LNHDA, CDR2 SQIVND (reference sequence). CDR3 loop: CASSIRSLGQGDGYTF. CDR3 bases: TGTGCCAGTAGTATTAGAAGCTTGGGACAGGGGGATGGCTACACCTTC. Complete variable domain (other parts from reference TRBV19 and TRBJ1-2): DGGITQSPKYLFRKEGQNVTLSCEQNLNHDAMYWYRQDPGQGLRLIYYSQIVNDFQKGDIAEGYSVSREKKESFPLTVTSAQKNPTAFYLCASSIRSLGQGDGYTFGSGTRLTVV.

The chain recombines TRBV7-9 with TRBJ2-4; D possibly corresponds to TRBD1 (5 bases). The germline V gene encodes CDR1 SEHNR and CDR2 FQNEAQ (reference sequence). Trimming shortened V by 0 bases and J by 0 bases, and 9 bases separated the two germline ends. The CDR3 length is 16 residues. In DNA, the CDR3 is TGTGCCAGCAGCTTAGCGCTTAGGGGAGCCAAAAACATTCAGTACTTC. Translation: CASSLALRGAKNIQYF.

This chain uses TRBV5-1 with TRBJ2-7; no reliable D call. Between the trimmed V and J ends, which lost 8 bases and 3 bases, there was a span of 12 bases. This CDR3 is built from 12 residues. The V gene's germline CDR1 is SGHRS and CDR2 YFSETQ. CDR3 loop: CASAPAIYEQYF. CDR3 coding DNA: TGCGCCAGTGCACCAGCGATCTACGAGCAGTACTTC.

This chain joins TRBV5-1 and TRBJ1-2; unclear D gene. Per the germline V gene, CDR1 is SGHRS and CDR2 is YFSETQ. CDR3 length: 12 amino acids. V lost 4 bases, J lost 6 bases, and 10 bases lay in between. The CDR3 is CASSQSMDGYTF. The CDR3 coding sequence is TGCGCCAGCAGCCAGTCGATGGATGGCTACACCTTC.

This rearrangement joins TRBV7-9 to TRBJ1-2; 10 nucleotides agree with TRBD1. CDR1 is SEHNR, CDR2 FQNEAQ, per germline (reference sequence). After removal of 6 bases from V and 6 bases from J, the junction contained 1 base not matched to a gene. This CDR3 contains 12 residues. CDR3 sequence reads: CASRTGGDGYTF. The CDR3 nucleotides read TGTGCCAGCAGGACAGGGGGCGATGGCTACACCTTC.

This rearrangement joins TRBV6-1 to TRBJ2-7; D perhaps matches TRBD2 (7 bases). Deletions cut 0 bases from V and 4 bases from J, with 16 bases between. CDR3 length: 16 amino acids. Germline V gene data show CDR1 as MNHNS and CDR2 as SASEGT. CDR3 sequence reads: CASSEAARGQRYEQYF. The CDR3 DNA follows: TGTGCCAGCAGTGAAGCGGCGCGGGGGCAGAGGTACGAGCAGTACTTC.

This CDR3 is CAWTQGGPGYTF. DNA of the CDR3: TGTGCCTGGACGCAGGGAGGCCCTGGCTACACCTTC. This chain uses TRBV30 with TRBJ1-2, with D perhaps TRBD1 (5 bases). The length of the CDR3 is 12 residues. The V and J ends lost 4 bases and 7 bases respectively, with 13 bases between them. CDR1 is GTSNPN and CDR2 is SVGIG in the germline V gene (reference sequence).

The chain recombines TRBV6-5 with TRBJ2-1, with 8 bases that match TRBD1. Germline V lookup: CDR1 MNHEY, CDR2 SVGAGI. J gave up 5 bases and V 0 bases, and 3 bases lay outside the gene matches. CDR3 length: 15 residues. The CDR3 DNA reads as TGTGCCAGCAGTTACTCGACAGGGGAGAACAATGAGCAGTTCTTC. Residues: CASSYSTGENNEQFF.

This chain links TRBV15 with TRBJ2-1; 11 bases align to TRBD2. Looked up from germline, CDR1 is LNHNV and CDR2 is YYDKDF (reference sequence). Trimming cost V 0 bases and J 9 bases; bases outside gene matches: 4. CDR3 length: 15 amino acids. The CDR3 is CATSRDLAGGTEQFF. The CDR3 DNA follows: TGTGCCACCAGCAGAGATCTAGCGGGGGGTACTGAGCAGTTCTTC.

The CDR3, as DNA: TGTGCCAGCAGCCAACCCGAAAGACAACGCTGCTTGTCCGGCTACACCTTC. Amino acids: CASSQPERQRCLSGYTF. The chain links TRBV21-1 to TRBJ1-2; the table's D gene call, TRBD1, was not cross checked with the DNA. TRBV21-1 is termed a pseudogene. This CDR3 is 17 amino acids long.